The source of this TCR beta chain is a study of T cell responses to AZD1222 COVID-19 vaccine. The study, taken as a whole, reports: CD4 TCRs associated with vaccination spanned spike, dominating at 160-218 and 743-854. Within unmutated variant regions lay the reported targets of nearly half of spike-specific TCRs.

Concerning this clone: Its antigen remains unidentified.

Between the trimmed V and J ends, which lost 2 bases and 3 bases, there was a span of 8 bases. Germline V gene lookup returns CDR1 SGHKS and CDR2 YYEKEE (reference sequence). The CDR3 spans 13 residues. TCRdb's table, derived via immunoSEQ multiplex PCR, lists solely in-frame clones and lacks some. Found here are about 120,000 clones, around 90% of them singletons; the top ten hold 4% to 4.5%. Source: peripheral blood, taken 28 days after the second dose of the MenACWY control vaccine. V is TRBV5-5 and J is TRBJ1-1; maybe TRBD1 (5 bases). The receptor's source is an adult who received the MenACWY meningococcal vaccine as a control. The CDR3 DNA is TGTGCCAGCAGCTTCAGCAGGGACACTGAAGCTTTCTTT. Encoded protein: CASSFSRDTEAFF. Using reference TRBV5-5 and TRBJ1-1 for the parts outside the CDR3, the full variable domain is DAGVTQSPTHLIKTRGQQVTLRCSPISGHKSVSWYQQVLGQGPQFIFQYYEKEERGRGNFPDRFSARQFPNYSSELNVNALLLGDSALYLCASSFSRDTEAFFGQGTRLTVV.